These T cell receptor beta chains were read from a single sample in a study of radiotherapy plus CTLA-4 blockade in lung cancer. TCRdb's table, derived via immunoSEQ multiplex PCR, lists solely in-frame clones and lacks some. Counted here are 64,000 or so clones, approximately 65% occurring once; the ten biggest clones make up about 8.3%. This material consisted of peripheral blood, taken from a patient treated with radiotherapy plus ipilimumab. These receptors were obtained from a human donor with non-small cell lung cancer whose response to radiotherapy plus ipilimumab could not be evaluated. Both conserved end residues are part of each CDR3. A D gene is named only where the DNA matches it firmly. The listing skips clone size in some rows; elsewhere it reads once, few, many or a size class.

v_call	d_call	clone_size	j_call	cdr3_aa	cdr3_nt
TRBV7-9	-	-	TRBJ2-7	CASSLDSNYEQYF	TGTGCCAGCAGCTTGGACAGCAACTACGAGCAGTACTTC
TRBV4-1	-	-	TRBJ2-7	CASSQIRQEFDEQYF	TGCGCCAGCAGCCAAATAAGACAGGAGTTCGACGAGCAGTACTTC
TRBV18	-	-	TRBJ2-6	CASSALSSTSGANVLTF	TGTGCCAGCTCAGCCCTTAGTTCCACCTCTGGGGCCAACGTCCTGACTTTC
TRBV4-1	TRBD2	few	TRBJ2-3	CASSQSGRGTDTQYF	TGCGCCAGCAGCCAGAGCGGGAGGGGCACAGATACGCAGTATTTT
TRBV4-1	-	-	TRBJ2-7	CASSRLVAGQYEQYF	TGCGCCAGCAGCCGCCTAGTAGCAGGACAGTACGAGCAGTACTTC
TRBV2	TRBD2	-	TRBJ2-7	CASTTGTSPRLGEQYF	TGTGCCAGCACCACCGGGACTAGCCCCCGATTAGGCGAGCAGTACTTC
TRBV9	-	-	TRBJ2-1	CASSLEQRSMDEQFF	TGTGCCAGCAGCTTAGAACAGCGGAGTATGGATGAGCAGTTCTTC
TRBV30	TRBD2	-	TRBJ2-2	CAWSTRGGRTGELFF	TGTGCCTGGAGTACGCGGGGGGGCCGCACCGGGGAGCTGTTTTTT
TRBV6-5	TRBD1	-	TRBJ1-3	CASSFDRGPGNTIYF	TGTGCCAGCAGCTTTGACAGGGGACCTGGAAACACCATATATTTT
TRBV28	-	-	TRBJ1-6	CASSKGLYNSPLHF	TGTGCCAGCAGTAAGGGACTCTATAATTCACCCCTCCACTTT
TRBV4-3	-	once	TRBJ2-3	CASSQDRTAWGTDTQYF	TGCGCCAGCAGCCAAGATAGGACAGCTTGGGGCACAGATACGCAGTATTTT
TRBV10-3	TRBD1	-	TRBJ1-1	CAISEPGTGNTEAFF	TGTGCCATCAGTGAACCCGGGACAGGGAACACTGAAGCTTTCTTT
TRBV5-6	-	-	TRBJ1-2	CASSSLFRRQNYGYTF	TGTGCCAGCAGCTCATTGTTCCGAAGACAGAACTATGGCTACACCTTC
TRBV19	-	-	TRBJ2-1	CASSIRSNEQFF	TGTGCCAGTAGTATAAGGAGCAATGAGCAGTTCTTC
TRBV19	TRBD2	once	TRBJ2-1	CASRPGLARGGNEQFF	TGTGCCAGTAGGCCGGGACTAGCTCGAGGCGGGAATGAGCAGTTCTTC
TRBV18	-	-	TRBJ1-2	CASSQDRIYGYTF	TGTGCCAGCTCACAAGACAGGATCTATGGCTACACCTTC
TRBV29-1	TRBD2	-	TRBJ2-5	CSVALGLAEMGETQYF	TGCAGCGTTGCACTAGGACTAGCAGAGATGGGAGAGACCCAGTACTTC
TRBV5-1	-	-	TRBJ2-3	CASSLGVGGPEDTQYF	TGCGCCAGCAGCTTGGGAGTGGGAGGCCCCGAGGATACGCAGTATTTT
TRBV5-6	-	few	TRBJ1-2	CASSPDTYYGYTF	TGTGCCAGCAGCCCGGACACCTACTATGGCTACACCTTC
TRBV4-2	TRBD1	-	TRBJ2-5	CASSPGTGGYRETQYF	TGTGCCAGCAGTCCAGGGACAGGGGGATATCGGGAGACCCAGTACTTC
TRBV18	-	-	TRBJ2-3	CASSPASGADTQYF	TGTGCCAGCTCACCAGCCTCGGGGGCAGATACGCAGTATTTT
TRBV19	-	-	TRBJ1-2	CASSIWGHLYGYTF	TGTGCCAGTAGTATTTGGGGACACCTCTATGGCTACACCTTC
TRBV6-5	-	-	TRBJ1-1	CASSYGQGQAFF	TGTGCCAGCAGTTACGGGCAGGGCCAAGCTTTCTTT
TRBV19	-	-	TRBJ1-2	CASSSQGLSYGYTF	TGTGCCAGTAGTAGTCAGGGACTAAGCTATGGCTACACCTTC
TRBV7-9	TRBD2	-	TRBJ2-5	CASSGGVETQYF	TGTGCCAGCAGCGGGGGGGTGGAGACCCAGTACTTC
TRBV11-3	-	-	TRBJ2-7	CASSLEGQLYEQYF	TGTGCCAGCAGCTTGGAGGGACAGCTCTACGAGCAGTACTTC
TRBV5-1	TRBD2	-	TRBJ2-3	CASSLGLGEGLDTQYF	TGCGCCAGCAGCTTGGGTTTGGGGGAGGGCCTCGATACGCAGTATTTT
TRBV6-5	TRBD1	few	TRBJ2-1	CASSYSTGAPYNEQFF	TGTGCCAGCAGTTACTCGACAGGGGCCCCCTACAATGAGCAGTTCTTC
TRBV5-1	-	-	TRBJ2-1	CATAKGLGLAEQFF	TGCGCCACCGCCAAGGGACTCGGCTTAGCTGAGCAGTTCTTC
TRBV10-3	-	few	TRBJ2-7	CAIRAVGAYEQYF	TGTGCCATCAGAGCGGTGGGAGCCTACGAGCAGTACTTC
TRBV18	-	-	TRBJ1-1	CASSPGGSTEAFF	TGTGCCAGCTCACCAGGAGGGAGTACTGAAGCTTTCTTT
TRBV27	TRBD2	-	TRBJ2-1	CASSPQGSGGGDEQFF	TGTGCCAGCAGTCCGCAGGGTAGCGGGGGGGGCGATGAGCAGTTCTTC
TRBV7-3	TRBD2	-	TRBJ2-2	CASSSGLAGGTGTGELFF	TGTGCCAGCAGCTCGGGACTAGCGGGGGGGACGGGCACCGGGGAGCTGTTTTTT
TRBV6-6	-	few	TRBJ2-5	CASSYVKETQYF	TGTGCCAGCAGCTACGTCAAAGAGACCCAGTACTTC
TRBV7-9	-	-	TRBJ2-3	CASSSNTQRDTQYF	TGTGCCAGCAGCTCTAACACCCAGCGGGATACGCAGTATTTT
TRBV27	TRBD1	-	TRBJ2-3	CASSWGPGTHGTASTDTQYF	TGTGCCAGCAGTTGGGGTCCGGGTACCCACGGGACAGCGAGCACAGATACGCAGTATTTT
TRBV25-1	TRBD1	few	TRBJ1-2	CASSENTGQGAPNYGYTF	TGTGCCAGCAGTGAAAATACAGGGCAGGGGGCTCCTAACTATGGCTACACCTTC
TRBV5-4	TRBD2	-	TRBJ2-7	CASSWGLAPYEQYF	TGTGCCAGCAGCTGGGGACTAGCTCCTTACGAGCAGTACTTC
TRBV5-4	-	-	TRBJ1-2	CASSLEAMAGVAGYTF	TGTGCCAGCAGCTTGGAGGCCATGGCGGGGGTGGCTGGCTACACCTTC
TRBV18	TRBD1	-	TRBJ2-1	CASSPLQGASYNEQFF	TGTGCCAGCTCACCCTTACAGGGGGCCTCCTACAATGAGCAGTTCTTC
TRBV4-3	TRBD2	-	TRBJ2-2	CASSPAGLAGGPEGELFF	TGCGCCAGCAGCCCCGCAGGACTAGCGGGGGGGCCAGAAGGGGAGCTGTTTTTT
TRBV6-5	-	few	TRBJ2-7	CASSTGLQGEMYF	TGTGCCAGCAGTACCGGCCTACAGGGAGAAATGTACTTC
TRBV7-7	-	-	TRBJ2-5	CASSLDPGETQYF	TGTGCCAGCAGCTTAGACCCGGGGGAGACCCAGTACTTC
TRBV6-5	TRBD2	-	TRBJ2-1	CASSYSVAGGEQFF	TGTGCCAGCAGTTACTCGGTAGCGGGAGGTGAGCAGTTCTTC
TRBV11-3	TRBD1	-	TRBJ1-4	CASSPRTGSGEKLFF	TGTGCCAGCAGCCCTCGGACAGGGAGTGGTGAAAAACTGTTTTTT
TRBV5-5	-	few	TRBJ1-3	CASSPHPAGADGDTIYF	TGTGCCAGCAGCCCGCACCCGGCGGGGGCGGATGGGGACACCATATATTTT
TRBV2	-	-	TRBJ2-1	CASRQGGGDNEQFF	TGTGCCAGCAGGCAAGGAGGAGGGGACAATGAGCAGTTCTTC
TRBV2	-	-	TRBJ2-1	CASRDRAYNEQFF	TGTGCCAGCAGGGACAGAGCCTACAATGAGCAGTTCTTC
TRBV4-2	-	few	TRBJ2-2	CASSTVANTGELFF	TGTGCCAGCTCGACAGTCGCGAACACCGGGGAGCTGTTTTTT
TRBV7-2	TRBD2	-	TRBJ2-5	CASSPSLTSGGAVETQYF	TGTGCCAGCAGCCCCTCCTTGACTAGCGGGGGGGCCGTGGAGACCCAGTACTTC
TRBV30	TRBD1	-	TRBJ2-7	CAWSPGQGSYEQYF	TGTGCCTGGAGTCCGGGACAGGGCTCCTACGAGCAGTACTTC
TRBV11-3	-	-	TRBJ1-1	CASSSLGKREAFF	TGTGCCAGCAGCTCCCTAGGTAAACGGGAAGCTTTCTTT
TRBV28	TRBD1	few	TRBJ1-2	CASSSGQGASYGYTF	TGTGCCAGCAGTTCGGGACAGGGGGCCAGCTATGGCTACACCTTC
TRBV6-1	-	few	TRBJ2-6	CASSDGAGANVLTF	TGTGCCAGCAGTGACGGGGCTGGGGCCAACGTCCTGACTTTC
TRBV6-1	-	few	TRBJ2-3	CASREALLGLTQYF	TGTGCCAGCAGGGAGGCCCTTCTGGGTTTGACGCAGTATTTT
TRBV18	-	-	TRBJ1-2	CASSPRGASNYGYTF	TGTGCCAGCTCACCTCGAGGTGCCTCTAACTATGGCTACACCTTC
TRBV4-1	-	-	TRBJ1-5	CASSQDSGWSQPQHF	TGCGCCAGCAGCCAAGACTCGGGGTGGTCTCAGCCCCAGCATTTT
TRBV7-8	-	-	TRBJ1-6	CASRYGRAAGIESPLHF	TGTGCCAGCAGATACGGACGGGCGGCGGGCATTGAATCACCCCTCCACTTT